The 4 T cell receptor beta chains in this list originate from one sample, sequenced in a study of identical twins. TCRdb redid the calling of the 5' RACE reads with MiXCR, one entry per CDR3 protein. This repertoire shows 640,000 or so distinct CDR3 sequences, around 6% found once; its top ten account for roughly 1.6%. What was sequenced was naive T cells sorted from blood. These receptors were obtained from a man aged 18 to 29 in good health.

This chain connects TRBV5-1 to TRBJ2-7; 7 bases are shared with TRBD1. Trimming at V came to 3 bases and at J to 3 bases, leaving 15 bases not matched to a gene. This CDR3 region has 17 residues. Germline V gives CDR1 SGHRS, CDR2 YFSETQ. The CDR3 nucleotides read TGCGCCAGCAGCTCAAACTACCGGGTCACAGGGGTCTACGAGCAGTACTTC. As protein: CASSSNYRVTGVYEQYF.

Concerning this clonotype: One end of the junction is discordant with germline, which a read error may explain. The chain couples TRBV4-1 to TRBJ2-4, with a weak D call TRBD2 (6 bases). From germline, CDR1 is MGHRA and CDR2 YSYEKL. The CDR3 sequence is 13 residues long. The CDR3 loop reads CASSQEGGGKLGF. As DNA, the CDR3 is TGCGCCAGCAGCCAAGAGGGGGGAGGCAAACTAGGGTTC.

To note about this clonotype: A much larger clone lies one base from this, so it may be a read error. The chain recombines TRBV20-1 with TRBJ1-4; D gene ambiguous. Trimming took off 1 base at V and 5 bases at J, with 14 bases between the two ends. Germline V gives CDR1 DFQATT, CDR2 SNEGSKA (reference sequence). This CDR3 contains 15 residues. The CDR3 is CSARGKGIKNEKLFF. DNA for the CDR3: TGCAGTGCTAGAGGAAAAGGGATCAAAAATGAAAAACTGTTTTTT.

This clonotype was observed many times. The J gene is TRBJ1-1, the V gene TRBV29-1; TRBD1 matches at 9 bases. V dropped 5 bases and J dropped 11; count of bases not matched to a gene: 3. CDR3 length: 10 amino acids. Germline values: CDR1 SQVTM, CDR2 ANQGSEA. The CDR3 DNA sequence: TGCAGCGTTTACGGACAGGGGGCTTTCTTT. Translated, it gives CSVYGQGAFF.